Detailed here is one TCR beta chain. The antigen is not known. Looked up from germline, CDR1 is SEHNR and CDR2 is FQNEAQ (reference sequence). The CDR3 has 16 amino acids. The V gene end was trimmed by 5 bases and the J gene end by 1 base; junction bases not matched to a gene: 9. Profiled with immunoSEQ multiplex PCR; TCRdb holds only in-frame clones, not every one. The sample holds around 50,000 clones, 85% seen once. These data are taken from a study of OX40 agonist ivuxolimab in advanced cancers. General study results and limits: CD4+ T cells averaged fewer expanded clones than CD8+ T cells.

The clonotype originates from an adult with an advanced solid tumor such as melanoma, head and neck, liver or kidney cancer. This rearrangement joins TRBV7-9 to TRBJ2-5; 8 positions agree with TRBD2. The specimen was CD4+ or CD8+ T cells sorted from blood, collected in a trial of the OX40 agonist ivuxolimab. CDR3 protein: CASSVKREILQETQYF. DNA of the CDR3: TGTGCCAGCAGCGTTAAGCGGGAGATTCTCCAAGAGACCCAGTACTTC.